This is a list of T cell receptor beta chains from one sample in a study of cytomegalovirus exposure and HLA in healthy donors. Libraries were prepared by immunoSEQ multiplex PCR; TCRdb keeps only in-frame clonotypes and omits some of them. The data hold nearly 200,000 clones, with 65% to 85% observed a single time. Specimen: PBMCs. The receptors shown here come from a boy younger than 10 in good health and CMV-seronegative. CDR3s include the opening cysteine and the closing phenylalanine or tryptophan.

v_call	j_call	cdr3_aa
TRBV7-9	TRBJ2-2	CASSPTPGTGLDGTGELFF
TRBV2	TRBJ1-2	CASSTTGGRYGYTF
TRBV5-4	TRBJ2-5	CASSLGRGQETQYF
TRBV10-3	TRBJ1-3	CATRAGGTTGNTIYF
TRBV4-1	TRBJ2-1	CASSQEDRGGSSYNEQFF
TRBV4-2	TRBJ2-2	CASSHLAGQNTGELFF
TRBV2	TRBJ1-2	CASRSARAYGYTF
TRBV5-1	TRBJ2-5	CASSPTGDRTNHGQYF
TRBV7-6	TRBJ1-6	CASSPRQLMASPLHF
TRBV5-4	TRBJ2-1	CASSLLLRGARQNNEQFF
TRBV21-1	TRBJ1-4	CASSAEKQGNEKLFF
TRBV20-1	TRBJ1-2	CSARGVAGYTF
TRBV7-6	TRBJ2-2	CASSLNSGGYNGELFF
TRBV13	TRBJ1-3	CASRVGAGNTIYF
TRBV5-1	TRBJ2-1	CASSLERGGSYNEQFF
TRBV5-4	TRBJ2-5	CASSLGGRETQYF
TRBV4-2	TRBJ1-4	CASSPWTGNEKLFF
TRBV6-5	TRBJ1-6	CASSYSTSGGSPLHF
TRBV5-1	TRBJ2-1	CASSLDGTIRNNEQFF
TRBV4-2	TRBJ1-2	CASSPSRQGEEYGYTF
TRBV2	TRBJ2-7	CASSPQDYEQYF
TRBV20-1	TRBJ2-1	CSASNYREQFF
TRBV5-6	TRBJ2-1	CASSSLAGESYNEQFF
TRBV28	TRBJ2-1	CASTGTWDEQFF
TRBV4-2	TRBJ1-4	CASRYPTNEKLFF
TRBV4-2	TRBJ1-4	CASSQVGEEKLFF
TRBV10-3	TRBJ2-1	CAISESTVGGDQFF
TRBV10-3	TRBJ2-7	CAISGGLAGNEQYF
TRBV6-1	TRBJ2-1	CASSSAGDYNEQFF
TRBV13	TRBJ1-2	CASSPWDKYGYTF
TRBV7-9	TRBJ1-2	CSSSPEGTGGYYGYTF
TRBV6-5	TRBJ1-6	CASKGRAGYNSPLHF
TRBV10-3	TRBJ1-2	CAISVQVDRGYGYTF
TRBV5-6	TRBJ1-2	CASSYLGQEVFGYTF
TRBV27	TRBJ1-1	CASSFRVVGTEAFF
TRBV30	TRBJ1-1	CAWSAGEYTEAFF
TRBV19	TRBJ2-3	CATNPTGLSTDTQYF
TRBV5-1	TRBJ2-3	CASSLGAGAHTDTQYF
TRBV2	TRBJ1-1	CASSAMAAGTEAFF
TRBV7-6	TRBJ2-5	CASSLGGGGETQYF
TRBV18	TRBJ2-4	CASSPNPGAAKNIQYF
TRBV5-6	TRBJ2-5	CASSSTLAGETQYF
TRBV5-6	-	CASSLWSYEQYF
TRBV5-6	TRBJ1-2	CASSHWVNRSLYGYTF
TRBV18	TRBJ2-2	CASSSKTGTVNTGELFF
TRBV28	TRBJ1-2	CASSWGQYGYTF
TRBV5-1	TRBJ2-5	CASSLIGGTQETQYF
TRBV19	TRBJ1-1	CASSPAENTEAFF
TRBV7-2	TRBJ2-3	CASSPGTPSTDTQYF
TRBV19	TRBJ1-5	CASSIQAGEGQPQHF
TRBV7-3	TRBJ2-1	CASSTGTSGGNEQFF